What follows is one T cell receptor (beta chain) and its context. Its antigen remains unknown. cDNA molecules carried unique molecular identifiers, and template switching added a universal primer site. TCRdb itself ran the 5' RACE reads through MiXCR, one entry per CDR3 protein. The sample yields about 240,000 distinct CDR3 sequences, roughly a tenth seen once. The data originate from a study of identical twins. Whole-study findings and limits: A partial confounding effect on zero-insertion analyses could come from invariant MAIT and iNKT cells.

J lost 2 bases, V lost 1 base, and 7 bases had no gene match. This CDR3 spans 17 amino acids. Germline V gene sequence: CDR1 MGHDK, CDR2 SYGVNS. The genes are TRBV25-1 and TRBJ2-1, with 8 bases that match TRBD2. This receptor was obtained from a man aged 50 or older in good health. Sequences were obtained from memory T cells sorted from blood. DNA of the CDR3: TGTGCCAGCAGTGAATCCGGCAGCGGGAGACCCTACAATGAGCAGTTCTTC. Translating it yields CASSESGSGRPYNEQFF. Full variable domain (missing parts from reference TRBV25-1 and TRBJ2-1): EADIYQTPRYLVIGTGKKITLECSQTMGHDKMYWYQQDPGMELHLIHYSYGVNSTEKGDLSSESTVSRIRTEHFPLTLESARPSHTSQYLCASSESGSGRPYNEQFFGPGTRLTVL.